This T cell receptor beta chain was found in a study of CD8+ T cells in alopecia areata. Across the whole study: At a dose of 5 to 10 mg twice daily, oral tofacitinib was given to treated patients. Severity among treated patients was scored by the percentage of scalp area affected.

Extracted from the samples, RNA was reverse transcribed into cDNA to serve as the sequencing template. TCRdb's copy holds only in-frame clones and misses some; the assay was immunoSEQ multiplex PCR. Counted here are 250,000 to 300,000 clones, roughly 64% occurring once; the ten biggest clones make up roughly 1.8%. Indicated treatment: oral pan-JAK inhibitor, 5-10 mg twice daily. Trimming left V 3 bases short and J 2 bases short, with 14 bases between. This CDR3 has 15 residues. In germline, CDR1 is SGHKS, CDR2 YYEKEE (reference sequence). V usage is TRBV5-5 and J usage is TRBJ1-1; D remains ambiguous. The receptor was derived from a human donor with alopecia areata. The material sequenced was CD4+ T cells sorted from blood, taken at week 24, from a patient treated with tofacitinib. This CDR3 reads CASSSLTGGNTEAFF. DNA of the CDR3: TGTGCCAGCAGCTCGCTAACCGGTGGAAACACTGAAGCTTTCTTT. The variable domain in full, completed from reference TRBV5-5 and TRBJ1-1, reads DAGVTQSPTHLIKTRGQQVTLRCSPISGHKSVSWYQQVLGQGPQFIFQYYEKEERGRGNFPDRFSARQFPNYSSELNVNALLLGDSALYLCASSSLTGGNTEAFFGQGTRLTVV.